The 14 T cell receptor beta chains below come from one sample, sequenced in a study of beta chain features in type 1 diabetes. TCRB transcripts that were expressed got sequenced, as all of the isolated RNA had been reverse transcribed. Repertoires were generated with immunoSEQ multiplex PCR, while TCRdb's copy carries only in-frame clones and drops some. This table has under 450,000 clones, approximately 14% appearing once. Sequencing was performed on naive CD4+ T cells from blood. All receptors derive from a man aged 30-40 years in good health.

In this sample, this clone turned up a few times. The chain joins TRBV6-4 to TRBJ1-2; D call uncertain. Between the trimmed V and J ends, which lost 3 bases and 3 bases, there was a span of 2 bases. CDR1 and CDR2 from the germline V gene are MRHNA and SNTAGT. The CDR3 is 11 amino acids. The CDR3 bases are TGTGCCAGCAGTGATTACTATGGCTACACCTTC. Translated: CASSDYYGYTF.

This clone came up a few times. The chain carries TRBV10-3 and TRBJ2-7, with a possible D match to TRBD1 (6 bases). V was pared by 6 bases and J by 5 bases, with 11 bases between. Per germline, CDR1 ENHRY and CDR2 SYGVKD. The CDR3 runs to 12 residues. The CDR3 reads CAIRDTGHEQYF. The CDR3 coding sequence is TGTGCCATCAGGGATACAGGGCACGAGCAGTACTTC.

Only a few counts were recorded for this clone. The chain joins TRBV20-1 to TRBJ1-1; D remains unclear. Germline CDR1 reads DFQATT; CDR2 reads SNEGSKA (reference sequence). V gave up 8 bases and J gave up 1 base, with 8 bases separating them. The CDR3 sequence is 11 residues long. Here the CDR3 DNA reads TGCAGTAGTGACACGAACACTGAAGCTTTCTTT. Residues: CSSDTNTEAFF.

V is TRBV7-2 and J is TRBJ2-3; D possibly corresponds to TRBD2 (5 bases). Germline loops: CDR1 SGHTA, CDR2 FQGNSA. Trimming removed 3 bases at V and 3 bases at J, with 13 bases between. The CDR3 runs to 15 residues. CDR3 nucleotides: TGTGCCAGCAGCTTTAGCTCCCGGGGTACAGATACGCAGTATTTT. Protein: CASSFSSRGTDTQYF.

V usage is TRBV5-1 and J usage is TRBJ1-2, with TRBD1 matching 7 bases. There are 14 residues in the CDR3. The trim removed 6 bases at V and 3 bases at J, leaving 8 bases unmatched. In germline, CDR1 is SGHRS, CDR2 YFSETQ. The DNA for the CDR3 is TGCGCCAGCAAGCCCCAGACAGGGCACTATGGCTACACCTTC. It yields the protein CASKPQTGHYGYTF. Full variable domain (rest looked up from reference TRBV5-1 and TRBJ1-2): KAGVTQTPRYLIKTRGQQVTLSCSPISGHRSVSWYQQTPGQGLQFLFEYFSETQRNKGNFPGRFSGRQFSNSRSEMNVSTLELGDSALYLCASKPQTGHYGYTFGSGTRLTVV.

The chain combines TRBV6-6 with TRBJ2-7; a weak D match, TRBD2 (6 bases). Looked up from germline, CDR1 is MNHNY and CDR2 is SVGAGI (reference sequence). The germline V and J ends were trimmed by 2 bases and 2 bases, with 10 bases remaining between them. CDR3 length: 14 residues. The CDR3, as DNA: TGTGCCAGCAGTTACCGAGGGACTGCCTACGAGCAGTACGTC. Translated: CASSYRGTAYEQYV.

About this clone: The sample carries other DNA sequences with the same CDR3. The chain carries TRBV5-4 and TRBJ2-5; D uncertain. CDR3 length equals 13 residues. The germline CDR1 and CDR2 sequences are SGHNT and YYREEE (reference sequence). V was cut by 2 bases and J by 5 bases, with 10 bases left in between. In DNA form, the CDR3 reads TGTGCCAGCAGCTTAGTATCGGAGGAGACCCAGTACTTC. Translation gives CASSLVSEETQYF.

This clone has more than one count but fewer than ten. This sequence joins TRBV10-3 and TRBJ2-7, with 7 bases aligning to TRBD1. CDR3 length: 11 residues. Per germline, CDR1 ENHRY and CDR2 SYGVKD. Unmatched junction bases numbered 3, after V lost 7 bases and J lost 6 bases. In nucleotides, the CDR3 is TGTGCCATCACCCGACAGGGCGAGCAGTACTTC. Residues: CAITRQGEQYF.

The J gene is TRBJ2-5, the V gene TRBV9, with D unclear. Germline CDR1 is SGDLS and CDR2 is YYNGEE. This CDR3 contains 13 residues. Trimming stripped 4 bases from V and 5 bases from J, with 12 bases between. The CDR3 region is CASSYQNWETQYF. The CDR3, as DNA: TGTGCCAGCAGCTACCAGAACTGGGAGACCCAGTACTTC.

There are a few counts of this clone. The V call is TRBV29-1, the J call TRBJ1-1; D not resolved. The CDR3 runs 13 residues. Trimming stripped 3 bases from V and 4 bases from J, with 12 bases between. Germline V gene lookup returns CDR1 SQVTM and CDR2 ANQGSEA. Here the CDR3 DNA reads TGCAGCGTTGACCCGGGGAAAGGCACTGAAGCTTTCTTT. Translated: CSVDPGKGTEAFF.

As to this clone: In the same sample, other DNA sequences code for this CDR3. The chain couples TRBV20-1 to TRBJ2-5; D is unclear. CDR1 is DFQATT and CDR2 is SNEGSKA in the germline V gene (reference sequence). V gave up 4 bases and J gave up 5 bases, with 8 bases separating them. The CDR3 is made up of 11 amino acids. The CDR3 bases are TGCAGTGCTACTCTTGGCGAGACCCAGTACTTC. The encoded protein is CSATLGETQYF.

A remark on this clone: The sample carries other DNA sequences with the same CDR3. The CDR3 loop reads CASSQDLGYGYTF. The CDR3 DNA sequence: TGCGCCAGCAGCCAAGACTTAGGCTATGGCTACACCTTC. The chain links TRBV4-3 to TRBJ1-2; D not resolved. Germline V gives CDR1 LGHNA, CDR2 YSLEER. V dropped 0 bases and J dropped 4 bases, with 6 bases sitting between them. The CDR3 is 13 residues long.

This clone has more than one count but fewer than ten. The V call is TRBV6-6, the J call TRBJ2-3; possibly TRBD1 or TRBD2 for D (6 bases each). V was pared by 7 bases and J by 4 bases, with 18 bases between. Germline CDR1 is MNHNY and CDR2 is SVGAGI (reference sequence). The CDR3 is 15 amino acids. The CDR3: CASILGGPAADTQYF. CDR3 sequence (DNA): TGTGCCAGCATCCTGGGGGGCCCTGCCGCAGATACGCAGTATTTT.

This clone has more than one count but fewer than ten. The chain combines TRBV13 with TRBJ1-3, with D hard to call. The CDR3 loop spans 12 amino acids. CDR1 is PRHDT and CDR2 is FYEKMQ in the germline V gene (reference sequence). Trimming removed 5 bases at V and 4 bases at J, with 6 bases between. The CDR3 bases are TGTGCCAGCAGCCGTCTCGGAAACACCATATATTTT. It yields the protein CASSRLGNTIYF.